Listed below are T cell receptor beta chains from one sample, sequenced in a study of vaccination and CD4 T cells after COVID-19. TCRdb reprocessed the PCR reads via MiXCR and lists one record per CDR3 protein. The table lists approximately 14,000 distinct CDR3 sequences, about 55% of them singletons. No antigen has been assigned to these receptors. The input for sequencing was CD4+ T cells from blood, cultured in vitro, taken before SARS-CoV-2 vaccination. These receptors were taken from a human donor who had recovered from COVID-19. Each CDR3 is given with its conserved first and last residue. Fields, in order: J gene, V gene, CDR3 protein.

J gene: TRBJ1-2; V gene: TRBV2; CDR3 protein: CASRAGQSNYGYTF
J gene: TRBJ2-3; V gene: TRBV11-2; CDR3 protein: CASSPGTRSPRDTQYF
J gene: TRBJ2-5; V gene: TRBV20-1; CDR3 protein: CSAPGQPKETQYF
J gene: TRBJ1-5; V gene: TRBV12-3/TRBV12-4; CDR3 protein: CASSRGTTTWQPQHF
J gene: TRBJ1-5; V gene: TRBV19; CDR3 protein: CASSELKSNQPQHF
J gene: TRBJ2-5; V gene: TRBV4-1; CDR3 protein: CASSRPGGRRQETQYF
J gene: TRBJ1-1; V gene: TRBV20-1; CDR3 protein: CSALDTSTGAFF
J gene: TRBJ1-1; V gene: TRBV7-2; CDR3 protein: CASSLDLGTEAFF
J gene: TRBJ1-2; V gene: TRBV5-1; CDR3 protein: CASSLEQGSHGYTF
J gene: TRBJ2-2; V gene: TRBV6-1; CDR3 protein: CASRRDRGRTGELFF
J gene: TRBJ1-1; V gene: TRBV20-1; CDR3 protein: CSHHSGMNTEAFF
J gene: TRBJ2-3; V gene: TRBV7-9; CDR3 protein: CASSLGRQGAGDTQYF
J gene: TRBJ2-7; V gene: TRBV30; CDR3 protein: CAWRLDSISYEQYF
J gene: TRBJ1-1; V gene: TRBV2; CDR3 protein: CASSEARRVAFF
J gene: TRBJ2-2; V gene: TRBV2; CDR3 protein: CASSRNTGELFF
J gene: TRBJ2-1; V gene: TRBV15; CDR3 protein: CATSRDAGQGSYNEQFF
J gene: TRBJ2-2; V gene: TRBV7-8; CDR3 protein: CASSLRLAGRTGELFF
J gene: TRBJ1-5; V gene: TRBV6-1; CDR3 protein: CASSRLRNSQQPQHF
J gene: TRBJ2-7; V gene: TRBV6-2/TRBV6-3; CDR3 protein: CASTRDSNSYEQYF
J gene: TRBJ2-2; V gene: TRBV20-1; CDR3 protein: CSAPLSGRVGELFF
J gene: TRBJ2-5; V gene: TRBV20-1; CDR3 protein: CSARDPRVQETQYF
J gene: TRBJ2-3; V gene: TRBV20-1; CDR3 protein: CSASSPGTSGFRDTQYF
J gene: TRBJ2-3; V gene: TRBV5-4; CDR3 protein: CASSFYYTQYF
J gene: TRBJ1-2; V gene: TRBV28; CDR3 protein: CASSPHDRAGYTF
J gene: TRBJ2-5; V gene: TRBV30; CDR3 protein: CAWDPGPVRGETQYF
J gene: TRBJ2-7; V gene: TRBV27; CDR3 protein: CASSSPSEPRGLQYF
J gene: TRBJ2-1; V gene: TRBV6-1; CDR3 protein: CASSEVRVAASSYNEQFF
J gene: TRBJ1-4; V gene: TRBV20-1; CDR3 protein: CSARMAGGNSLEKLFF
J gene: TRBJ2-5; V gene: TRBV7-6; CDR3 protein: CASSLSTSPVGGYGYKETQYF
J gene: TRBJ1-2; V gene: TRBV20-1; CDR3 protein: CSASSTWDRPNHF
J gene: TRBJ1-1; V gene: TRBV20-1; CDR3 protein: CSARDLGRSNTEAFF
J gene: TRBJ1-4; V gene: TRBV27; CDR3 protein: CASMKLGDEKLFF
J gene: TRBJ2-2; V gene: TRBV5-1; CDR3 protein: CASSWGGGANTGELFF
J gene: TRBJ2-3; V gene: TRBV15; CDR3 protein: CATSGFLTDTQYF
J gene: TRBJ1-6; V gene: TRBV2; CDR3 protein: CASSAVAPGSPLHF
J gene: TRBJ2-2; V gene: TRBV6-1; CDR3 protein: CASSQGEATGELFF
J gene: TRBJ1-1; V gene: TRBV20-1; CDR3 protein: CSARGLSIEAFF
J gene: TRBJ2-5; V gene: TRBV19; CDR3 protein: CASSIGFAVRETQYF
J gene: TRBJ2-1; V gene: TRBV24-1; CDR3 protein: CATSPPGGYNEQFF
J gene: TRBJ2-5; V gene: TRBV7-2; CDR3 protein: CASSPGLAGTQYF
J gene: TRBJ1-5; V gene: TRBV20-1; CDR3 protein: CSAATGTGGGWNQPQHF
J gene: TRBJ2-1; V gene: TRBV11-2; CDR3 protein: CASTFGSYSYNEQFF
J gene: TRBJ2-5; V gene: TRBV5-1; CDR3 protein: CASSLASGRMETQYF